These T cell receptor beta chains were read from a single sample in a study of blood T cell repertoires in COVID-19. TCRdb keeps only in-frame clones here, not all; method: immunoSEQ multiplex PCR. The top ten hold 3.7% of the sample, which has 180,000 or so clones, approximately 90% seen once. The sequenced sample was peripheral blood. The receptors originated from a man between 18 and 29 years old with active or convalescent COVID-19. Both conserved end residues are part of each CDR3. A D gene is named only where the DNA matches it firmly.

V gene	J gene	D gene	CDR3 protein
TRBV6-5	TRBJ1-2	.	CATVMLSQGNYGYTF
TRBV3-1/TRBV3-2	TRBJ2-5	TRBD1	CASSQAGTAQETQYF
TRBV3-1/TRBV3-2	TRBJ1-6	TRBD1	CASSQVAGGSPLHF
TRBV9	TRBJ2-7	.	CASSVGGGDEQYF
TRBV24-1	TRBJ2-1	TRBD2	CATSDRGTSGPYNEQFF
TRBV24-1	TRBJ1-2	.	CATSGVGAGYGYTF
TRBV7-9	TRBJ1-2	.	CASSHSPQFYGYTF
TRBV7-2	TRBJ1-5	TRBD1	CASSLDSQGSNQPQHF
TRBV6-5	TRBJ1-2	TRBD1	CASSYSGTGVGYTF
TRBV7-2	TRBJ2-1	TRBD2	CASSWAGGTDEQFF
TRBV24-1	TRBJ1-5	.	CATSNTGSNQPQHF